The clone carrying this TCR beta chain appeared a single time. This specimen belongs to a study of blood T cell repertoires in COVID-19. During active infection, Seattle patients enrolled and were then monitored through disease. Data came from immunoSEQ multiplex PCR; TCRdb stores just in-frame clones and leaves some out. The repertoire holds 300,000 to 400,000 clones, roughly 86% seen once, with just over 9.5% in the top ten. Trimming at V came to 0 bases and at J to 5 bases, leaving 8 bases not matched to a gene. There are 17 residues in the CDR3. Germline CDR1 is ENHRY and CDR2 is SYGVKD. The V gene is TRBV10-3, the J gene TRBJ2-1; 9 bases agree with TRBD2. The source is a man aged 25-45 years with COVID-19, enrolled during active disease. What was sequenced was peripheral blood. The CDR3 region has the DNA TGTGCCATCAGTGAGTCTGGAAATAGCGGGAGAGACAATGAGCAGTTCTTC. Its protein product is CAISESGNSGRDNEQFF.